The clone carrying this TCR beta chain was seen a few times. Its specificity is unknown. Per the original methods: Filtering was not the same, since immunoSEQ gave junction-only sequences without quality scores. The table came from immunoSEQ multiplex PCR; TCRdb's copy has only in-frame clones and leaves some out. V and J calls and clone size follow that table, whereas D and trimming were derived from the DNA. Of about 1.1 million clones in the sample, roughly 74% were seen once. The data are from a study of shared clonotypes between healthy human individuals. Across the whole study: A couple of women and a few men aged 18 to 49 made up the donors. Three plates were used per donor for CD4 naive, three for CD4 memory, two for CD8 naive and one for CD8 memory. Study observations and caveats: In a handful of donors, 4.5% to 5.5% of naive CD4 clonotypes appeared in common.

Sequenced: memory CD4+ T cells from PBMCs. Subset indicated: CD45RA-negative fraction. The sequence was collected from a man in his late teens or twenties in good health. Some clones in this sample may be carry-over from other donors' samples.

The DNA of the CDR3 is TGTGCCAGCAGTGAATCAACAGCCTACACTAGCTACACCTTC. Encoded protein: CASSESTAYTSYTF. This chain joins TRBV25-1 and TRBJ1-2; no definite D call. This CDR3 has 14 amino acids. V was cut by 1 base and J by 9 bases, with 15 bases left in between. CDR1 is MGHDK and CDR2 is SYGVNS in the germline V gene.